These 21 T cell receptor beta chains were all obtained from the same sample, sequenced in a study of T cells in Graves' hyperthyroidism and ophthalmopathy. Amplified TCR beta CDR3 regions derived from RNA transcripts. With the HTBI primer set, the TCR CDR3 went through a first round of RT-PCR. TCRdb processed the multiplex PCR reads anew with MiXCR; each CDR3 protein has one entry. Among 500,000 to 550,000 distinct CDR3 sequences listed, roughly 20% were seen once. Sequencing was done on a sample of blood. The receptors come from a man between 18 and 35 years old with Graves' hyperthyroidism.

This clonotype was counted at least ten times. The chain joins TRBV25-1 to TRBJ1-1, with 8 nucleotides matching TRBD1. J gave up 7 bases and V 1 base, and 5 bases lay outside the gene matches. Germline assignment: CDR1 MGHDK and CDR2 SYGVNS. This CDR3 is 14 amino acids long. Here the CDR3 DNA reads TGTGCCAGCAGTGAATCGGGGGGACAGGTTGAAGCTTTCTTT. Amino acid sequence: CASSESGGQVEAFF. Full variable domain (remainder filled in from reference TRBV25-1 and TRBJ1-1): EADIYQTPRYLVIGTGKKITLECSQTMGHDKMYWYQQDPGMELHLIHYSYGVNSTEKGDLSSESTVSRIRTEHFPLTLESARPSHTSQYLCASSESGGQVEAFFGQGTRLTVV.

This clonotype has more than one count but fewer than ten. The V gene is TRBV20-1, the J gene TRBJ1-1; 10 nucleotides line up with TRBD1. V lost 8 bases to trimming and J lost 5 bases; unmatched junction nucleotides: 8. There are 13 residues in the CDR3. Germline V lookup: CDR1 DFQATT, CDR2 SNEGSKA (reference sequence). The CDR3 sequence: CSSTTGGITEAFF. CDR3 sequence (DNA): TGCAGTTCAACGACAGGGGGCATTACTGAAGCTTTCTTT.

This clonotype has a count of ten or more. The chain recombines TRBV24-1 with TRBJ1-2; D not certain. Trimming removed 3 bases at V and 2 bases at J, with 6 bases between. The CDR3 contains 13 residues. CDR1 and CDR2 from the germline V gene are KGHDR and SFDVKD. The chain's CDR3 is CATSDPPNYGYTF. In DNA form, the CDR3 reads TGTGCCACCAGTGATCCACCAAACTATGGCTACACCTTC.

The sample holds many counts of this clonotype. For the CDR3, the DNA is TGTGCCAGCAGTTACTCTGGGCTCATGAACACTGAAGCTTTCTTT. Translated, it gives CASSYSGLMNTEAFF. The chain has TRBV6-5 and TRBJ1-1; no clear D gene. The ends were cut back, 0 bases at V and 0 bases at J, with 8 bases in the middle. CDR3 length equals 15 residues. Per the germline V gene, CDR1 is MNHEY and CDR2 is SVGAGI.

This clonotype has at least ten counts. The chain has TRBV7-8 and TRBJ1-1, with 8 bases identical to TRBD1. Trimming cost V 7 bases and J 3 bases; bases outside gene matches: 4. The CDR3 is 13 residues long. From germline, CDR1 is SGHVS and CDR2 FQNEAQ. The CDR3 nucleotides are TGTGCCAGCACCTCGGACAGGGACACTGAAGCTTTCTTT. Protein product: CASTSDRDTEAFF.

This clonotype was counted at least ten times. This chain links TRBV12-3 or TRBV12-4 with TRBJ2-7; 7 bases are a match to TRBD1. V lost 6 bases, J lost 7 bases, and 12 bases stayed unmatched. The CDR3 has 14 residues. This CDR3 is CASSPGRGRWEQYF. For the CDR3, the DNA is TGTGCCAGCAGCCCGGGTAGGGGGCGTTGGGAGCAGTACTTC.

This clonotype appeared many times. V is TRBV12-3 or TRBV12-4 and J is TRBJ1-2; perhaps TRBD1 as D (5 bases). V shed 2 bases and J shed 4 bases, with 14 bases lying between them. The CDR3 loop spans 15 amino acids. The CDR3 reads CASSLQGSSLYGYTF. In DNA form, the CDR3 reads TGTGCCAGCAGTTTACAGGGCTCCTCCCTCTATGGCTACACCTTC.

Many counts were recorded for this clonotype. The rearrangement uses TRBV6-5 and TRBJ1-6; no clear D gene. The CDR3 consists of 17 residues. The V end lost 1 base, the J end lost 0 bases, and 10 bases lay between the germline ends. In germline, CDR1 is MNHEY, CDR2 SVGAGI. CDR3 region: CASSYYGVSSYNSPLHF. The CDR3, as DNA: TGTGCCAGCAGTTACTATGGAGTGAGCTCCTATAATTCACCCCTCCACTTT.

CDR3 amino acids: CASSLVRNEQYF. The CDR3 region has the DNA TGTGCCAGCAGCTTGGTAAGGAACGAGCAGTACTTC. This rearrangement joins TRBV5-6 to TRBJ2-7; D uncertain. There are 12 residues in the CDR3. Germline V gene data show CDR1 as SGHDT and CDR2 as YYEEEE. The ends were cut back, 0 bases at V and 5 bases at J, with 6 bases in the middle.

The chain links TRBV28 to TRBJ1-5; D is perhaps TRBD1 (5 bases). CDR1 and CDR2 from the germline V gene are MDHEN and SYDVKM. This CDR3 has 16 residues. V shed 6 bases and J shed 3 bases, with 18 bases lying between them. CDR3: CASSLRGVVDNQPQHF. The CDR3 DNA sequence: TGTGCCAGCAGCCTCCGGGGGGTAGTAGACAATCAGCCCCAGCATTTT.

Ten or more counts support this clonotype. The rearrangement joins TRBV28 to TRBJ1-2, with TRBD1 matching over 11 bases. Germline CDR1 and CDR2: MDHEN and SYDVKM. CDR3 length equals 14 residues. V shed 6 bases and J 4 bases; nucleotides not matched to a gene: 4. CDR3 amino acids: CASRGTGGSYGYTF. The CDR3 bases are TGTGCCAGCAGAGGGACAGGGGGTAGCTATGGCTACACCTTC.

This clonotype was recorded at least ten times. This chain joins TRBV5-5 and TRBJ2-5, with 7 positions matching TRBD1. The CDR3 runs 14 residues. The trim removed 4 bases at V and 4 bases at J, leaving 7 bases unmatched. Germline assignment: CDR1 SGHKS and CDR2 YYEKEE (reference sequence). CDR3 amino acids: CASSPNRGSETQYF. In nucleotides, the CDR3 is TGTGCCAGCAGCCCTAACAGGGGATCAGAGACCCAGTACTTC.

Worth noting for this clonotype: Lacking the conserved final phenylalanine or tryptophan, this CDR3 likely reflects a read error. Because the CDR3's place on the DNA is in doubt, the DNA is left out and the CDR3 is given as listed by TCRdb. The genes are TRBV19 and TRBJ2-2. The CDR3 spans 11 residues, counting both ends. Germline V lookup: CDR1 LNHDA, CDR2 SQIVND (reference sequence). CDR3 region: CASSVTGELWL.

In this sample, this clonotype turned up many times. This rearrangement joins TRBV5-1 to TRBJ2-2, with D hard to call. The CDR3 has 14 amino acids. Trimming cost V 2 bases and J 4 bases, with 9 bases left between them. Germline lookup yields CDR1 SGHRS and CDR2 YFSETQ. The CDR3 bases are TGCGCCAGCAGCTTTGAGGCTTCCACCGGGGAGCTGTTTTTT. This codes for CASSFEASTGELFF.

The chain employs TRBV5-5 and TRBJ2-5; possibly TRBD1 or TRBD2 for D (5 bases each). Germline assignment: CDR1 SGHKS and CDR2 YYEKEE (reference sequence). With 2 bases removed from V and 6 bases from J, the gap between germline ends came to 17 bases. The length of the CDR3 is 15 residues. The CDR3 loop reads CASSFPTGLTQTQYF. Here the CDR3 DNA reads TGTGCCAGCAGCTTCCCAACGGGGCTCACCCAGACCCAGTACTTC.

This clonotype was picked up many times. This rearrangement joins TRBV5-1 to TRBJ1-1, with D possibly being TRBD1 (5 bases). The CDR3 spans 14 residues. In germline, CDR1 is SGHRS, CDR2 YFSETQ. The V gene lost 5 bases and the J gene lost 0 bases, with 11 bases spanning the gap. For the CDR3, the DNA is TGCGCCAGCAGACAGGAGGGGATGAACACTGAAGCTTTCTTT. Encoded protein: CASRQEGMNTEAFF.

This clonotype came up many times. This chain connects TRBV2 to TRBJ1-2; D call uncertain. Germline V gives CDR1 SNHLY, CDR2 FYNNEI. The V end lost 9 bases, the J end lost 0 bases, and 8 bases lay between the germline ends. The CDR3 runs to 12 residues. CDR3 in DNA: TGTGCCAGGAGACGAACTAACTATGGCTACACCTTC. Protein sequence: CARRRTNYGYTF.

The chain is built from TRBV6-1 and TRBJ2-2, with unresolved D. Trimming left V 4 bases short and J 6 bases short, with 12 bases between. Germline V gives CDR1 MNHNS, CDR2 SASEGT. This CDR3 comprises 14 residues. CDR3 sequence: CASSGFRSAGELFF. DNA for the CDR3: TGTGCCAGCAGTGGTTTCCGATCCGCCGGGGAGCTGTTTTTT.

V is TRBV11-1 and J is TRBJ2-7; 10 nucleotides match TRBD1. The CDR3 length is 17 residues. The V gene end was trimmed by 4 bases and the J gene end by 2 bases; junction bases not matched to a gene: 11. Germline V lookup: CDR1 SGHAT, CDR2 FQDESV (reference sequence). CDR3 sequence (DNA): TGTGCCAGCAGCTCCCCCCCGGGACAGGGGAACCCCTACGAGCAGTACTTC. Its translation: CASSSPPGQGNPYEQYF. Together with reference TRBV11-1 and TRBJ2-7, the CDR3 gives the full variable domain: EAEVAQSPRYKITEKSQAVAFWCDPISGHATLYWYRQILGQGPELLVQFQDESVVDDSQLPKDRFSAERLKGVDSTLKIQPAELGDSAMYLCASSSPPGQGNPYEQYFGPGTRLTVT.

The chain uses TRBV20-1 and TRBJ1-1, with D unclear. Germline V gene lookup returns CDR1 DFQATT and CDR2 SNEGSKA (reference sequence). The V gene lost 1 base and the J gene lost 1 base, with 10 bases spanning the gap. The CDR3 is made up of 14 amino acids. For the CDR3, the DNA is TGCAGTGCTAGAGGGGAGTTCACGAACACTGAAGCTTTCTTT. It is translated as CSARGEFTNTEAFF.

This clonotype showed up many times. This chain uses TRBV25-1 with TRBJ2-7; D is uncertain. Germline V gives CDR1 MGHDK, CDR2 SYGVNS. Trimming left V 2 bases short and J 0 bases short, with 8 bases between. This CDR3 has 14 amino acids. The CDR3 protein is CASSEGRASYEQYF. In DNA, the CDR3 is TGTGCCAGCAGTGAAGGTAGGGCCTCCTACGAGCAGTACTTC.